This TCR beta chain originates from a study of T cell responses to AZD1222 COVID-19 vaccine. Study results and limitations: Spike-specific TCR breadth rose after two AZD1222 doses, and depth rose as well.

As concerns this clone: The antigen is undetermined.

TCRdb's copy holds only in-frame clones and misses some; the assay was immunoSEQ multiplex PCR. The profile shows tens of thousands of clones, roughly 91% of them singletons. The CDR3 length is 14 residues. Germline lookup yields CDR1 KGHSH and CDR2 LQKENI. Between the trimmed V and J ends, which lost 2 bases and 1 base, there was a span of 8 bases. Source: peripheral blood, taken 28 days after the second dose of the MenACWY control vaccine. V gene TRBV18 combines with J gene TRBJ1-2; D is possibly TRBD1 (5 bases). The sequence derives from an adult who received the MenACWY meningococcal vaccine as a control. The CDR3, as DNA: TGTGCCAGCTCACCAGGGACTGATAACTATGGCTACACCTTC. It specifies CASSPGTDNYGYTF.